In its sample, the clone carrying this T cell receptor beta chain was seen once. This record belongs to a study of blood T cell repertoires in COVID-19. Study overall: The analysed material was cDNA or gDNA that came from T cells, B-cell-depleted T cells, or PBMCs.

The V gene's germline CDR1 is MNHNY and CDR2 SVGAGI (reference sequence). The length of the CDR3 is 15 residues. J gave up 0 bases and V 4 bases, and 2 bases lay outside the gene matches. Authors' data handling: Reference gene primer amplification gave nucleated cell count estimates. Using immunoSEQ multiplex PCR, the repertoire was profiled, and TCRdb retains in-frame clones only, with some absent. From that table come the V and J calls and clone size; the DNA was used to work out D and trimming. Here the sample spans over 65,000 clones, around four fifths being singletons. The V and J genes are TRBV6-6 and TRBJ1-5; 8 nucleotides align to TRBD1. Sequencing used peripheral blood. The clonotype comes from a man at least 80 years old with active or convalescent COVID-19. CDR3 protein: CASSSRGHSNQPQHF. In DNA form, the CDR3 reads TGTGCCAGCAGTTCCAGGGGGCATAGCAATCAGCCCCAGCATTTT.